These 23 T cell receptor beta chains were sequenced from one sample in a study of regulatory T cells in long-lasting Graves disease. Arm-PCR with iRepertoire HTBI primers amplified the CDR3 regions for these TCR beta libraries. TCRdb ran MiXCR on the multiplex PCR reads and lists one entry per CDR3 protein. The sample yields 350,000 to 450,000 distinct CDR3 sequences, about 20% seen once. Indicated time point: persistent/refractory GD, antithyroid drugs over 5 years with positive TRAb. Generation of the TCR library employed RNA extracted from PBMCs. The sequencing used peripheral blood mononuclear cells (PBMCs), collected when the disease was refractory, from a patient treated with antithyroid drugs. These TCRs come from a female donor with Graves disease.

This clonotype came up many times. The J gene is TRBJ2-7, the V gene TRBV12-3 or TRBV12-4, with 10 bases aligning to TRBD2. This CDR3 is built from 15 residues. V gave up 7 bases and J gave up 4 bases; unmatched junction bases: 10. CDR3 coding DNA: TGTGCCAGCACCGATGATGGACTAGCGGCTTACGAGCAGTACTTC. This gives the protein CASTDDGLAAYEQYF.

This chain connects TRBV5-5 to TRBJ2-2; D perhaps matches TRBD1 (6 bases). CDR3 length equals 15 residues. CDR1 SGHKS and CDR2 YYEKEE come from the germline V gene (reference sequence). The V gene lost 4 bases and the J gene lost 3 bases, with 13 bases spanning the gap. The CDR3 nucleotides read TGTGCCAGCAGCCTCGGGACACCAGACACCGGGGAGCTGTTTTTT. This sequence encodes CASSLGTPDTGELFF.

This clonotype was observed a handful of times. This chain links TRBV19 with TRBJ2-7; no clear D gene. Germline assignment: CDR1 LNHDA and CDR2 SQIVND (reference sequence). The V gene lost 7 bases and the J gene lost 6 bases, with 19 bases spanning the gap. The CDR3 consists of 14 residues. The CDR3 DNA is TGTGCCAGTACTGGGCAGCACTCAGGAGCCGAGCAGTACTTC. It translates to CASTGQHSGAEQYF.

This chain links TRBV2 with TRBJ2-2; 9 positions match TRBD2. The CDR3 runs to 16 residues. With 3 bases clipped from V and 2 bases from J, the junction kept 4 bases outside the gene matches. Germline V gives CDR1 SNHLY, CDR2 FYNNEI. CDR3 DNA sequence: TGTGCCAGCAGTGAGGTAGCGGGGGTCAACACCGGGGAGCTGTTTTTT. Amino acid sequence: CASSEVAGVNTGELFF.

The chain joins TRBV28 to TRBJ2-2; no definite D call. From germline, CDR1 is MDHEN and CDR2 SYDVKM. The CDR3 has 13 residues. Trimming removed 6 bases at V and 5 bases at J, with 10 bases between. The CDR3 bases are TGTGCCAGCAGCACGAGTCGAACCGGGGAGCTGTTTTTT. Translated: CASSTSRTGELFF. Supplemented by reference TRBV28 and TRBJ2-2, the full variable domain reads DVKVTQSSRYLVKRTGEKVFLECVQDMDHENMFWYRQDPGLGLRLIYFSYDVKMKEKGDIPEGYSVSREKKERFSLILESASTNQTSMYLCASSTSRTGELFFGEGSRLTVL.

This clonotype was picked up many times. The chain recombines TRBV20-1 with TRBJ2-5, with 8 bases identical to TRBD2. Germline CDR1 reads DFQATT; CDR2 reads SNEGSKA (reference sequence). The V and J ends lost 2 bases and 9 bases, in that order; junction bases with no gene match: 17. The CDR3 has 16 amino acids. Here the CDR3 DNA reads TGCAGTGCTAGACCTCAACTAGCGGCCCTCGGGTGGGCCCAGTACTTC. It translates to CSARPQLAALGWAQYF.

This clonotype was observed a handful of times. This may arise from a read error, as a much more abundant clone is one base away. The chain has TRBV28 and TRBJ2-2; the D is unclear. Germline V CDR1 and CDR2: MDHEN, SYDVKM. This CDR3 is 12 amino acids long. CDR3 nucleotides: TGTGCCAGCAGTTTTTTCACCCGGGAGCTGTTTTTT. As protein: CASSFFTRELFF.

V usage is TRBV6-1 and J usage is TRBJ2-7; 7 nucleotides agree with TRBD2. The DNA end is more similar to TRBJ2-1, so the J call may be wrong. Germline CDR1 MNHNS, CDR2 SASEGT. The CDR3 has 19 amino acids. DNA for the CDR3: TGTGCCAGCAGCCAGGCGGGGCTAGCGGACCATAGCTCCTACAATGAGCAGTTCTTC. It yields the protein CASSQAGLADHSSYNEQFF.

This clonotype has more than one count but fewer than ten. The chain combines TRBV19 with TRBJ1-1; D is possibly TRBD1 (5 bases). The CDR3 contains 14 residues. Trimming cost V 5 bases and J 4 bases, with 14 bases left between them. From germline, CDR1 is LNHDA and CDR2 SQIVND (reference sequence). Here the CDR3 reads CASSPTSGGTEAFF. The CDR3 DNA is TGTGCCAGTAGTCCGACTTCGGGGGGCACTGAAGCTTTCTTT.

This clonotype was observed many times. CDR3 bases: TGTGCCAGCAGCTATATGAGTGGGAACACTGAAGCTTTCTTT. It translates to CASSYMSGNTEAFF. This chain uses TRBV7-6 with TRBJ1-1; no firm D call. This CDR3 region has 14 residues. In germline, CDR1 is SGHVS, CDR2 FNYEAQ. Deletions cut 4 bases from V and 1 base from J, with 10 bases between.

J is TRBJ1-1 and V is TRBV4-2, with D uncertain. Trimming cost V 1 base and J 6 bases, with 12 bases left between them. Germline-derived CDR1 and CDR2 are LGHNA and YNFKEQ. The CDR3 spans 14 residues. The CDR3, as DNA: TGTGCCAGCAGCCAAGCCCTGTTGAGCGCTGAAGCTTTCTTT. The encoded protein is CASSQALLSAEAFF.

This clonotype turned up a few times. The chain uses TRBV29-1 and TRBJ2-7; weak D call: TRBD1 (6 bases). Germline CDR1 is SQVTM and CDR2 is ANQGSEA. The CDR3 is 12 residues long. The V end was cut by 5 bases, the J end by 2 bases, with 10 bases between. Here the CDR3 reads CSVLGQTYEQYF. The CDR3 nucleotides read TGCAGCGTTCTAGGACAGACCTACGAGCAGTACTTC.

This clonotype came up many times. The chain links TRBV5-4 to TRBJ1-2; 8 bases line up with TRBD1. The CDR3 spans 16 residues. Trimming took 4 bases from V and 5 from J; bases not matched to a gene: 13. In germline, CDR1 is SGHNT, CDR2 YYREEE (reference sequence). The CDR3 sequence: CASSQRSGGARYGYTF. CDR3 coding DNA: TGTGCCAGCAGCCAACGGTCAGGGGGCGCCCGGTATGGCTACACCTTC.

V usage is TRBV10-2 and J usage is TRBJ1-5, with D perhaps TRBD1 (6 bases). Germline V lookup: CDR1 WSHSY, CDR2 SAAADI. V lost 2 bases to trimming and J lost 5 bases, with 7 bases between them. The CDR3 is made up of 13 amino acids. This CDR3 reads CASSEGGHQPQHF. The DNA for the CDR3 is TGCGCCAGCAGTGAGGGGGGGCATCAGCCCCAGCATTTT.

This clonotype has ten or more counts. V usage is TRBV2 and J usage is TRBJ1-2; D unresolved. Per germline, CDR1 SNHLY and CDR2 FYNNEI. Trimming shortened V by 8 bases and J by 5 bases, and 21 bases separated the two germline ends. The CDR3 has 15 amino acids. Here the CDR3 reads CASYGVDAIGYGYTF. For the CDR3, the DNA is TGTGCCAGCTATGGGGTGGATGCCATAGGATATGGCTACACCTTC.

The chain has TRBV20-1 and TRBJ2-5; 7 nucleotides line up with TRBD2. The CDR3 is 15 amino acids. Germline V CDR1 and CDR2: DFQATT, SNEGSKA (reference sequence). After removal of 2 bases from V and 5 bases from J, the junction contained 11 bases not matched to a gene. CDR3 sequence (DNA): TGCAGTGCTAGATCCGCGGGAGTGGGCCGGGAGACCCAGTACTTC. It yields the protein CSARSAGVGRETQYF.

This chain connects TRBV27 to TRBJ2-7; D is tentatively TRBD1 or TRBD2 (5 bases each). Germline loops: CDR1 MNHEY, CDR2 SMNVEV (reference sequence). Trimming cost V 5 bases and J 0 bases, with 14 bases left between them. This CDR3 is built from 15 residues. As DNA, the CDR3 is TGTGCCAGCAGTCTCGCCTCCGGGACCTCCTACGAGCAGTACTTC. As protein: CASSLASGTSYEQYF.

This clonotype was seen at least ten times. The chain employs TRBV7-2 and TRBJ2-5; the D gene is possibly TRBD2 (6 bases). CDR3 length: 14 residues. V was shortened by 5 bases and J by 3 bases, with 13 bases between the two germline ends. The germline V gene encodes CDR1 SGHTA and CDR2 FQGNSA. CDR3 residues: CASSPRRAEETQYF. The CDR3 DNA reads as TGTGCCAGCAGCCCCCGGAGGGCCGAAGAGACCCAGTACTTC.

The rearrangement joins TRBV5-1 to TRBJ2-7; maybe TRBD2 (6 bases). This CDR3 is 12 amino acids long. CDR1 and CDR2 from the germline V gene are SGHRS and YFSETQ. Trimming shortened V by 0 bases and J by 8 bases, and 9 bases separated the two germline ends. The CDR3 loop is CASSLEGGKQYF. DNA for the CDR3: TGCGCCAGCAGCTTGGAGGGCGGGAAGCAGTACTTC.

In its sample, this clonotype was seen many times. V and J are TRBV12-3 or TRBV12-4 and TRBJ1-1; TRBD1 might be the D (6 bases). CDR3 length: 14 amino acids. V was trimmed by 6 bases and J by 2 bases, leaving 13 bases between them. The CDR3 spells CASRQTGLNTEAFF. The DNA for the CDR3 is TGTGCCAGCAGACAAACAGGGTTAAACACTGAAGCTTTCTTT.

This clonotype was detected a few times. The J gene is TRBJ2-2, the V gene TRBV7-8; the match to TRBD2 covers 13 bases. Germline trimming cut 3 bases from V and 0 bases from J; bases unmatched to any gene: 7. Germline V gives CDR1 SGHVS, CDR2 FQNEAQ. CDR3 length: 19 amino acids. This CDR3 is CASSFRGTSGISNTGELFF. In DNA form, the CDR3 reads TGTGCCAGCAGCTTTAGGGGGACTAGCGGGATCTCGAACACCGGGGAGCTGTTTTTT.

The chain has TRBV6-1 and TRBJ1-5; D is unclear. Looked up from germline, CDR1 is MNHNS and CDR2 is SASEGT. Trimming took off 5 bases at V and 5 bases at J, with 7 bases between the two ends. The length of the CDR3 is 12 residues. The CDR3 DNA is TGTGCCAGCAGTCCATCCTATCAGCCCCAGCATTTT. It codes for CASSPSYQPQHF.

This clonotype was recorded many times. This rearrangement joins TRBV27 to TRBJ1-4; TRBD1 agrees at 10 bases. CDR3 length: 14 residues. Germline-derived CDR1 and CDR2 are MNHEY and SMNVEV (reference sequence). The ends lost 4 bases at V and 5 bases at J; junction bases unmatched: 1. The CDR3 sequence is CASSWTGGNEKLFF. CDR3 coding DNA: TGTGCCAGCAGTTGGACAGGGGGAAATGAAAAACTGTTTTTT.